A single sample gave rise to the 16 T cell receptor beta chains below, sequenced in a study of CD8+ T cells in alopecia areata. Isolated RNA was reverse transcribed into cDNA used as the sequencing template. The repertoire was sequenced with immunoSEQ multiplex PCR; TCRdb's copy has only in-frame clones and lacks some. The table has 150,000 or so clones, approximately 60% seen once; the top ten hold approximately 4.3%. The specimen was CD4+ T cells sorted from blood. All receptors come from a human donor in good health.

The chain carries TRBV28 and TRBJ1-1, with D unresolved. Germline CDR1 reads MDHEN; CDR2 reads SYDVKM. Trimming took off 1 base at V and 0 bases at J, with 6 bases between the two ends. This CDR3 has 14 residues. The CDR3 coding sequence is TGTGCCAGCAGTTTATCGGGTATGAACACTGAAGCTTTCTTT. Translating gives CASSLSGMNTEAFF.

V usage is TRBV5-1 and J usage is TRBJ1-1; TRBD1 might be the D (6 bases). CDR3 length: 14 amino acids. CDR1 and CDR2 from the germline V gene are SGHRS and YFSETQ. V was cut by 4 bases and J by 1 base, with 11 bases left in between. CDR3 amino acids: CASSQGIGNTEAFF. CDR3 in DNA: TGCGCCAGCAGCCAGGGGATAGGGAACACTGAAGCTTTCTTT.

This clone was observed a handful of times. The chain employs TRBV5-1 and TRBJ1-2; D may be TRBD1 (5 bases). The CDR3 sequence is 17 residues long. The germline V gene encodes CDR1 SGHRS and CDR2 YFSETQ. With 1 base removed from V and 8 bases from J, the gap between germline ends came to 24 bases. In DNA, the CDR3 is TGCGCCAGCAGCTTGTGGGGGACCCAAATACGACCAAGCGGCTACACCTTC. Its translation: CASSLWGTQIRPSGYTF. The full variable domain, rest sourced from reference TRBV5-1 and TRBJ1-2, is KAGVTQTPRYLIKTRGQQVTLSCSPISGHRSVSWYQQTPGQGLQFLFEYFSETQRNKGNFPGRFSGRQFSNSRSEMNVSTLELGDSALYLCASSLWGTQIRPSGYTFGSGTRLTVV.

This sequence joins TRBV9 and TRBJ2-1, with TRBD2 identical over 7 bases. The CDR3 contains 15 residues. With V trimmed by 2 bases and J by 3 bases, 5 bases remained unmatched. Germline-derived CDR1 and CDR2 are SGDLS and YYNGEE. DNA of the CDR3: TGTGCCAGCAGCGTCCTAGCGGAGAACTACAATGAGCAGTTCTTC. Its translation is CASSVLAENYNEQFF. Full variable domain (rest looked up from reference TRBV9 and TRBJ2-1): DSGVTQTPKHLITATGQRVTLRCSPRSGDLSVYWYQQSLDQGLQFLIQYYNGEERAKGNILERFSAQQFPDLHSELNLSSLELGDSALYFCASSVLAENYNEQFFGPGTRLTVL.

The genes are TRBV5-6 and TRBJ2-5; perhaps TRBD2 as D (5 bases). The CDR3 is made up of 13 amino acids. Germline V lookup: CDR1 SGHDT, CDR2 YYEEEE. Between the trimmed V and J ends, which lost 4 bases and 5 bases, there was a span of 12 bases. The CDR3 sequence: CASSTGPGETQYF. The CDR3, as DNA: TGTGCCAGCAGCACTGGTCCGGGGGAGACCCAGTACTTC.

The chain joins TRBV28 to TRBJ2-7; possible D gene TRBD2, 5 bases. Germline V gene lookup returns CDR1 MDHEN and CDR2 SYDVKM. This CDR3 comprises 12 residues. V was trimmed by 5 bases and J by 9 bases, leaving 14 bases between them. The CDR3 sequence: CASSPRTLRQYF. As DNA, the CDR3 is TGTGCCAGCAGTCCCCGGACTTTGAGGCAGTACTTC. Using reference TRBV28 and TRBJ2-7 for the parts outside the CDR3, the full variable domain is DVKVTQSSRYLVKRTGEKVFLECVQDMDHENMFWYRQDPGLGLRLIYFSYDVKMKEKGDIPEGYSVSREKKERFSLILESASTNQTSMYLCASSPRTLRQYFGPGTRLTVT.

The chain combines TRBV5-1 with TRBJ1-2; D unresolved. Trimming pared 4 bases from V and 6 bases from J, leaving 10 bases between. Germline CDR1 and CDR2: SGHRS and YFSETQ. The CDR3 sequence is 12 residues long. In DNA, the CDR3 is TGCGCCAGCAGCCTGAATGGGGATGGCTACACCTTC. This sequence encodes CASSLNGDGYTF.

This sequence joins TRBV11-2 and TRBJ1-2; maybe TRBD1 (6 bases). V shed 4 bases and J shed 0 bases, with 21 bases lying between them. This CDR3 spans 18 amino acids. Per the germline V gene, CDR1 is SGHAT and CDR2 is FQNNGV. CDR3 nucleotides: TGTGCCAGCAGCTCTAGAGTGGCAGGGGCCGGGTCTAACTATGGCTACACCTTC. Translation: CASSSRVAGAGSNYGYTF. The whole variable domain, remainder taken from reference TRBV11-2 and TRBJ1-2, is EAGVAQSPRYKIIEKRQSVAFWCNPISGHATLYWYQQILGQGPKLLIQFQNNGVVDDSQLPKDRFSAERLKGVDSTLKIQPAKLEDSAVYLCASSSRVAGAGSNYGYTFGSGTRLTVV.

The chain employs TRBV29-1 and TRBJ2-1; D might be TRBD2 (6 bases). CDR3 length: 12 residues. Germline V gene sequence: CDR1 SQVTM, CDR2 ANQGSEA. The germline V and J ends were trimmed by 8 bases and 10 bases, with 18 bases remaining between them. CDR3 DNA: TGCAGCTGGGCGGGACTCCACAGAGAGCAGTTCTTC. It translates to CSWAGLHREQFF.

The V and J genes are TRBV7-9 and TRBJ2-5; 7 bases match TRBD1. Near its end, the DNA agrees better with TRBJ2-7, so the J call may be wrong. Germline assignment: CDR1 SEHNR and CDR2 FQNEAQ (reference sequence). The CDR3 has 16 residues. CDR3 in DNA: TGTGCCAGCAGCCAAGGCCCCTTGACAGGGTCCTACGAGCAGTACTTC. Translating it yields CASSQGPLTGSYEQYF.

The genes are TRBV5-1 and TRBJ2-1; D not certain. The CDR3 totals 13 residues. Germline V gene lookup returns CDR1 SGHRS and CDR2 YFSETQ. Trimming stripped 1 base from V and 4 bases from J, with 6 bases between. The CDR3 nucleotides are TGCGCCAGCAGCTTGCGGCGGTACAATGAGCAGTTCTTC. This gives the protein CASSLRRYNEQFF.

The chain carries TRBV6-5 and TRBJ1-2; D is uncertain. This CDR3 comprises 14 residues. The ends were cut back, 6 bases at V and 4 bases at J, with 15 bases in the middle. Germline V gene lookup returns CDR1 MNHEY and CDR2 SVGAGI. CDR3 sequence (DNA): TGTGCCAGCAGAAAGCCGGACGGATTCTATGGCTACACCTTC. It yields the protein CASRKPDGFYGYTF.

The J gene is TRBJ1-1, the V gene TRBV25-1; D is uncertain. The CDR3 runs 13 residues. Trimming removed 2 bases at V and 3 bases at J, with 7 bases between. Germline V gives CDR1 MGHDK, CDR2 SYGVNS. In nucleotides, the CDR3 is TGTGCCAGCAGTGAACGGGATTACACTGAAGCTTTCTTT. Its protein product is CASSERDYTEAFF.

The chain is built from TRBV5-1 and TRBJ2-3, with 7 bases matching TRBD2. V lost 0 bases, J lost 1 base, and 14 bases stayed unmatched. The length of the CDR3 is 19 residues. Per germline, CDR1 SGHRS and CDR2 YFSETQ. The CDR3 nucleotides read TGCGCCAGCAGCTTGGCCCCGTGGGGTGCGGGAGACGGCACAGATACGCAGTATTTT. It encodes CASSLAPWGAGDGTDTQYF.

This chain connects TRBV29-1 to TRBJ2-3; TRBD1 matches at 8 bases. V lost 7 bases, J lost 4 bases, and 4 bases stayed unmatched. This CDR3 is built from 12 residues. Germline-derived CDR1 and CDR2 are SQVTM and ANQGSEA. CDR3 region: CSARQGSDTQYF. DNA of the CDR3: TGCAGCGCCCGACAGGGGTCAGATACGCAGTATTTT.

The chain is built from TRBV20-1 and TRBJ2-1; D remains ambiguous. Germline V gives CDR1 DFQATT, CDR2 SNEGSKA (reference sequence). Trimming shortened V by 3 bases and J by 5 bases, and 5 bases separated the two germline ends. CDR3 length: 11 residues. For the CDR3, the DNA is TGCAGTGCTAGTACCCACAATGAGCAGTTCTTC. Translated, it gives CSASTHNEQFF.